The 15 T cell receptor beta chains in this list originate from one sample, sequenced in a study of STAT5B mutations in CD4+ large granular lymphocyte leukemia. Sequenced by immunoSEQ multiplex PCR; TCRdb stores in-frame clones only, minus some. The sample carries approximately 32,000 clones, about 71% recorded once. What was sequenced was CD4+ T cells from blood buffy coats. Every receptor here comes from a human donor in good health.

The V call is TRBV11-2, the J call TRBJ1-4; 7 bases line up with TRBD1. The trim removed 5 bases at V and 10 bases at J, leaving 7 bases unmatched. In germline, CDR1 is SGHAT, CDR2 FQNNGV. This CDR3 region has 13 residues. Written as DNA, the CDR3 is TGTGCCAGCAGCAGCGACAGGGATGGAAAACTGTTTTTT. Encoded protein: CASSSDRDGKLFF.

This clone was found a few times. V and J are TRBV19 and TRBJ1-4; D call uncertain. V dropped 2 bases and J dropped 4 bases, with 11 bases sitting between them. Germline CDR1 reads LNHDA; CDR2 reads SQIVND (reference sequence). The CDR3 totals 15 residues. CDR3 sequence (DNA): TGTGCCAGTAGTATAACGGGAGGATTTAATGAAAAACTGTTTTTT. Protein sequence: CASSITGGFNEKLFF.

This chain joins TRBV6-6 and TRBJ2-3; TRBD1 matches 9 bases. Germline V gene sequence: CDR1 MNHNY, CDR2 SVGAGI (reference sequence). The CDR3 is 16 residues long. The V gene end was trimmed by 5 bases and the J gene end by 2 bases; junction bases not matched to a gene: 8. CDR3 region: CASSGLGTGTTDTQYF. CDR3 bases: TGTGCCAGCAGTGGTCTTGGGACAGGGACCACAGATACGCAGTATTTT.

The chain uses TRBV15 and TRBJ2-3, with D unclear. This CDR3 comprises 13 residues. Germline lookup yields CDR1 LNHNV and CDR2 YYDKDF (reference sequence). V lost 0 bases and J lost 6, with 7 bases in between. The CDR3 coding sequence is TGTGCCACCAGCAGAGATCTGGTGGATACGCAGTATTTT. Its translation is CATSRDLVDTQYF.

This chain joins TRBV10-2 and TRBJ1-1; D is possibly TRBD1 (5 bases). The CDR3 sequence is 15 residues long. Germline V gene sequence: CDR1 WSHSY, CDR2 SAAADI. Trimming removed 1 base from V and 3 bases from J, with 12 bases in between. Here the CDR3 DNA reads TGCGCCAGCAGTGAGTGGGCGGGGGGGGACACTGAAGCTTTCTTT. Its translation is CASSEWAGGDTEAFF.

The chain is built from TRBV15 and TRBJ1-1; possibly TRBD1 for D (5 bases). This CDR3 is built from 16 residues. Per germline, CDR1 LNHNV and CDR2 YYDKDF (reference sequence). V was cut by 4 bases and J by 0 bases, with 15 bases left in between. CDR3 region: CATSKVQGRVNTEAFF. The DNA of the CDR3 is TGTGCCACCAGCAAGGTCCAGGGCCGGGTGAACACTGAAGCTTTCTTT.

The chain links TRBV5-1 to TRBJ1-3; 10 positions match TRBD1. The germline V gene has CDR1 SGHRS and CDR2 YFSETQ. The CDR3 contains 15 residues. Trimming cost V 4 bases and J 3 bases; bases outside gene matches: 4. The CDR3 nucleotides are TGCGCCAGCAGCCGGACAGGGGGAGATGGAAACACCATATATTTT. Residues: CASSRTGGDGNTIYF.

This rearrangement joins TRBV4-1 to TRBJ2-1; D unclear. CDR1 is MGHRA and CDR2 is YSYEKL in the germline V gene. The CDR3 consists of 13 residues. V was trimmed by 1 base and J by 5 bases, leaving 6 bases between them. CDR3 in amino acids: CASSQVFHNEQFF. CDR3 DNA sequence: TGCGCCAGCAGCCAAGTATTCCACAATGAGCAGTTCTTC.

This clone was observed a few times. This chain joins TRBV7-9 and TRBJ1-2, with TRBD1 identical over 7 bases. The CDR3 is made up of 13 amino acids. Trimming took 5 bases from V and 7 from J; bases not matched to a gene: 7. Per the germline V gene, CDR1 is SEHNR and CDR2 is FQNEAQ (reference sequence). The CDR3 is CASSRQGLGGYTF. CDR3 nucleotides: TGTGCCAGCAGCAGACAGGGACTGGGTGGCTACACCTTC.

The chain is built from TRBV5-1 and TRBJ1-5; D gene ambiguous. Germline V gives CDR1 SGHRS, CDR2 YFSETQ. V lost 2 bases to trimming and J lost 2 bases, with 5 bases between them. This CDR3 has 13 residues. As DNA, the CDR3 is TGCGCCAGCAGCTTCGGAGGCAATCAGCCCCAGCATTTT. It translates to CASSFGGNQPQHF.

The chain uses TRBV6-6 and TRBJ1-2; the D is unclear. Deletions cut 6 bases from V and 0 bases from J, with 11 bases between. CDR1 and CDR2 from the germline V gene are MNHNY and SVGAGI (reference sequence). CDR3 length: 14 residues. The CDR3 region is CASRDGGANYGYTF. For the CDR3, the DNA is TGTGCCAGCAGGGACGGTGGGGCTAACTATGGCTACACCTTC.

This clone has more than one count but fewer than ten. The rearrangement uses TRBV10-3 and TRBJ1-5, with 8 positions matching TRBD1. Germline lookup yields CDR1 ENHRY and CDR2 SYGVKD. There are 17 residues in the CDR3. V dropped 10 bases and J dropped 0; count of bases not matched to a gene: 14. The chain's CDR3 is CASSRAGGADSNQPQHF. In nucleotides, the CDR3 is TGTGCCAGCTCTAGGGCAGGGGGCGCGGATAGCAATCAGCCCCAGCATTTT.

The chain combines TRBV5-1 with TRBJ2-5; 12 nucleotides agree with TRBD2. V dropped 0 bases and J dropped 1; count of bases not matched to a gene: 4. The germline V gene has CDR1 SGHRS and CDR2 YFSETQ. The CDR3 is 17 residues long. CDR3 residues: CASSLATSGGFQETQYF. CDR3 sequence (DNA): TGCGCCAGCAGCTTGGCGACTAGCGGGGGATTCCAAGAGACCCAGTACTTC. Looking up the rest from reference TRBV5-1 and TRBJ2-5 gives the full variable domain: KAGVTQTPRYLIKTRGQQVTLSCSPISGHRSVSWYQQTPGQGLQFLFEYFSETQRNKGNFPGRFSGRQFSNSRSEMNVSTLELGDSALYLCASSLATSGGFQETQYFGPGTRLLVL.

This sequence joins TRBV9 and TRBJ2-7, with 8 bases lining up with TRBD1. Germline CDR1 SGDLS, CDR2 YYNGEE. This CDR3 is built from 17 residues. V trimming: 3 bases; J trimming: 6 bases; junction bases outside the gene matches: 17. The CDR3 DNA follows: TGTGCCAGCAGCGCCAAACTTTGTTCGGACAGGGTAGGCGAGCAGTACTTC. Translating it yields CASSAKLCSDRVGEQYF.

This clone was seen a few times. This chain links TRBV18 with TRBJ1-1; D is unclear. Looked up from germline, CDR1 is KGHSH and CDR2 is LQKENI. Trimming pared 3 bases from V and 0 bases from J, leaving 11 bases between. This CDR3 is 15 amino acids long. The CDR3 loop reads CASSPNLLMNTEAFF. For the CDR3, the DNA is TGTGCCAGCTCACCCAATTTGCTTATGAACACTGAAGCTTTCTTT.